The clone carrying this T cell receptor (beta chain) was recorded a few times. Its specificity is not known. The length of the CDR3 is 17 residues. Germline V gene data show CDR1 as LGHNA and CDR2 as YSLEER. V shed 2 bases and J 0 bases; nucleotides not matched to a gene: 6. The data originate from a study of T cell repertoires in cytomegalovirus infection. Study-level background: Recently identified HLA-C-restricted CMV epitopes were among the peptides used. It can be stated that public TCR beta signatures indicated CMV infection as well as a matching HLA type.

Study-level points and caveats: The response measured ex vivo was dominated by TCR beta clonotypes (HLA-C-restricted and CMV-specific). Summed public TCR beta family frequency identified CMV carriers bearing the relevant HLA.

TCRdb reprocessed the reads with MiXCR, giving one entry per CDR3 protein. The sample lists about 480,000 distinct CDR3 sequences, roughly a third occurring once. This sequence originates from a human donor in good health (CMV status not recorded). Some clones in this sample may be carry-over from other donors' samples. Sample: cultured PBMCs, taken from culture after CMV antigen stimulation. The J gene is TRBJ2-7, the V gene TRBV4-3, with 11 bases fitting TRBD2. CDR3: CASSQPSGRHASYEQYV. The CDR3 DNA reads TGCGCCAGCAGCCAACCTAGCGGGAGGCACGCCTCCTACGAGCAGTACGTC.